This passage covers 17 T cell receptor beta chains from one sample sequenced in a study of blood T cell repertoires in COVID-19. Sequencing was performed with immunoSEQ multiplex PCR; in TCRdb, only in-frame clones are kept and a portion is missing. The profile shows roughly 100,000 clones, 65% to 90% of them singletons. Sequenced material: peripheral blood. The receptors were sampled from a man aged 50 to 59 with acute or convalescent COVID-19.

This rearrangement joins TRBV2 to TRBJ1-1, with D possibly matching TRBD1 (6 bases). This CDR3 comprises 14 residues. Trimming took off 7 bases at V and 6 bases at J, with 18 bases between the two ends. The germline CDR1 and CDR2 sequences are SNHLY and FYNNEI. The CDR3 coding sequence is TGTGCCAGCACCCCGGGAGGACAGCAGGCTGAAGCTTTCTTT. The encoded protein is CASTPGGQQAEAFF. Using reference TRBV2 and TRBJ1-1 for the parts outside the CDR3, the full variable domain is EPEVTQTPSHQVTQMGQEVILRCVPISNHLYFYWYRQILGQKVEFLVSFYNNEISEKSEIFDDQFSVERPDGSNFTLKIRSTKLEDSAMYFCASTPGGQQAEAFFGQGTRLTVV.

This sequence joins TRBV12-3 or TRBV12-4 and TRBJ2-7; 8 nucleotides line up with TRBD2. This CDR3 comprises 13 residues. V lost 4 bases, J lost 5 bases, and 4 bases stayed unmatched. This CDR3 is CASSWSGSDEQYF. The CDR3, as DNA: TGTGCCAGCAGTTGGAGCGGGAGCGACGAGCAGTACTTC.

V usage is TRBV2 and J usage is TRBJ1-5; 8 bases fit TRBD1. Per germline, CDR1 SNHLY and CDR2 FYNNEI. The J segment lost 0 bases and the V segment lost 6 bases, leaving 4 bases of the junction unmatched. The CDR3 is 15 amino acids. The CDR3 coding sequence is TGTGCCAGCAGGCTGACAGGGGTTAGCAATCAGCCCCAGCATTTT. It yields the protein CASRLTGVSNQPQHF.

The J gene is TRBJ1-5, the V gene TRBV12-5; D uncertain. Germline V gene lookup returns CDR1 LGHNT and CDR2 FRNRAP. The CDR3 is made up of 12 amino acids. Trimming stripped 6 bases from V and 5 bases from J, with 8 bases between. CDR3 residues: CASGLQYQPQHF. In DNA, the CDR3 is TGTGCTAGTGGATTGCAGTATCAGCCCCAGCATTTT.

The table lists this clone with a count of one. The rearrangement joins TRBV4-1 to TRBJ2-1; a possible D gene is TRBD1 (6 bases). Trimming took 3 bases from V and 6 from J, leaving 9 bases between them. The CDR3 loop spans 13 amino acids. Germline-derived CDR1 and CDR2 are MGHRA and YSYEKL. CDR3 loop: CASSQTGFNEQFF. The CDR3 bases are TGCGCCAGCAGCCAGACAGGTTTCAATGAGCAGTTCTTC.

V and J are TRBV10-3 and TRBJ1-2; possible D gene TRBD1, 6 bases. The germline gives CDR1 ENHRY, CDR2 SYGVKD. The CDR3 extends over 14 amino acids. Trimming removed 3 bases from V and 0 bases from J, with 8 bases in between. The CDR3 reads CAISETGSNYGYTF. The CDR3 coding sequence is TGTGCCATCAGTGAAACAGGGTCTAACTATGGCTACACCTTC.

The rearrangement uses TRBV7-9 and TRBJ1-6; TRBD1 matches at 9 bases. The CDR3 contains 17 residues. CDR1 is SEHNR, CDR2 FQNEAQ, per germline (reference sequence). V shed 7 bases and J 8 bases; nucleotides not matched to a gene: 15. For the CDR3, the DNA is TGTGCCAGCACCCTTACCCGGGGACAGGGAAGACATTCACCCCTCCACTTT. It translates to CASTLTRGQGRHSPLHF. The whole variable domain, filled in from reference TRBV7-9 and TRBJ1-6, reads DTGVSQNPRHKITKRGQNVTFRCDPISEHNRLYWYRQTLGQGPEFLTYFQNEAQLEKSRLLSDRFSAERPKGSFSTLEIQRTEQGDSAMYLCASTLTRGQGRHSPLHFGNGTRLTVT.

V is TRBV6-5 and J is TRBJ1-1; no clear D gene. Germline CDR1 MNHEY, CDR2 SVGAGI. Deletions cut 8 bases from V and 5 bases from J, with 6 bases between. The CDR3 is 10 residues long. CDR3 coding DNA: TGTGCCAGCCGAGGGACTGAAGCTTTCTTT. This codes for CASRGTEAFF.

The rearrangement uses TRBV19 and TRBJ2-7; 7 bases fit TRBD1. The ends lost 3 bases at V and 1 base at J; junction bases unmatched: 15. The CDR3 runs 18 residues. From germline, CDR1 is LNHDA and CDR2 SQIVND (reference sequence). The DNA of the CDR3 is TGTGCCAGTAGTATTCAGGACTCCCGGGACAGCGTATCCTACGAGCAGTACTTC. This codes for CASSIQDSRDSVSYEQYF.

This chain connects TRBV12-5 to TRBJ2-7; 9 nucleotides agree with TRBD1. V shed 5 bases, J shed 6 bases, and the junction held 8 bases outside the gene matches. The CDR3 has 14 residues. Germline V gives CDR1 LGHNT, CDR2 FRNRAP. DNA of the CDR3: TGTGCTAGTGGTCTGACAGGGGGAACACCCGAGCAGTACTTC. Its translation: CASGLTGGTPEQYF.

The chain uses TRBV18 and TRBJ2-1; 8 nucleotides match TRBD2. The CDR3 length is 16 residues. Germline CDR1 KGHSH, CDR2 LQKENI. V lost 3 bases and J lost 0; bases outside the gene matches: 4. The CDR3 DNA is TGTGCCAGCTCACCGCTTAGCGGGAACTCCTACAATGAGCAGTTCTTC. Its protein product is CASSPLSGNSYNEQFF.

This clone appeared a few times. The chain joins TRBV21-1 to TRBJ2-7; TRBD1, the table's D call, was not compared with the DNA. TRBV21-1 is an annotated pseudogene. CDR3 size: 21 residues. The CDR3 sequence is CASSSQGAGDRGPTEAYEQYF. CDR3 nucleotides: TGTGCCAGCAGCTCTCAAGGGGCGGGGGACAGGGGACCCACCGAGGCCTACGAGCAGTACTTC.

The chain is built from TRBV11-3 and TRBJ2-7, with D possibly matching TRBD1 (6 bases). Trimming cost V 6 bases and J 2 bases, with 11 bases left between them. The length of the CDR3 is 13 residues. The germline V gene encodes CDR1 SGHNT and CDR2 YENEEA. The CDR3, as DNA: TGTGCCAGCAGTCTACAGGGCCCCTACGAGCAGTACTTC. Encoded protein: CASSLQGPYEQYF. Complete variable domain (other parts from reference TRBV11-3 and TRBJ2-7): EAGVVQSPRYKIIEKKQPVAFWCNPISGHNTLYWYLQNLGQGPELLIRYENEEAVDDSQLPKDRFSAERLKGVDSTLKIQPAELGDSAVYLCASSLQGPYEQYFGPGTRLTVT.

The chain recombines TRBV5-1 with TRBJ1-1, with a weak D call TRBD1 (5 bases). Germline V lookup: CDR1 SGHRS, CDR2 YFSETQ. The CDR3 loop spans 14 amino acids. Trimming pared 1 base from V and 5 bases from J, leaving 12 bases between. CDR3 sequence (DNA): TGCGCCAGCAGCTTGAGCTTGGGGCAGACTGAAGCTTTCTTT. This encodes CASSLSLGQTEAFF.

This clone was counted only a few times. CDR3 region: CASSEQGYEQFF. CDR3 in DNA: TGTGCCAGCAGCGAACAGGGGTATGAGCAGTTCTTC. This chain joins TRBV7-3 and TRBJ2-1, with 7 bases fitting TRBD1. This CDR3 is 12 amino acids long. Germline V CDR1 and CDR2: SGHTA, FQGTGA. The ends lost 5 bases at V and 8 bases at J; junction bases unmatched: 3. Drawing the rest from reference TRBV7-3 and TRBJ2-1, the complete variable domain is GAGVSQTPSNKVTEKGKYVELRCDPISGHTALYWYRQSLGQGPEFLIYFQGTGAADDSGLPNDRFFAVRPEGSVSTLKIQRTERGDSAVYLCASSEQGYEQFFGPGTRLTVL.

CDR3: CASTLQGRSTEAFF. The CDR3 DNA is TGCGCCAGCACGTTACAGGGCAGGAGCACTGAAGCTTTCTTT. V usage is TRBV5-1 and J usage is TRBJ1-1; TRBD1 is a possible D gene (6 bases). Trimming stripped 6 bases from V and 4 bases from J, with 16 bases between. CDR3 size: 14 residues. Per germline, CDR1 SGHRS and CDR2 YFSETQ.

The CDR3 region is CASSAAGGGRTQYF. CDR3 nucleotides: TGTGCCAGCAGTGCAGCGGGGGGCGGTAGGACCCAGTACTTC. The chain employs TRBV27 and TRBJ2-5, with 9 bases fitting TRBD2. Germline CDR1 reads MNHEY; CDR2 reads SMNVEV (reference sequence). Losses at the gene ends were 5 bases for V and 7 bases for J; bases not matched to a gene: 8. The CDR3 sequence is 14 residues long.